The entry below describes one T cell receptor beta chain. The antigen is undetermined. The germline V gene has CDR1 SGHKS and CDR2 YYEKEE (reference sequence). V trimming: 4 bases; J trimming: 2 bases; junction bases outside the gene matches: 7. The CDR3 contains 16 residues. The repertoire was sequenced with immunoSEQ multiplex PCR; TCRdb's copy has only in-frame clones and lacks some. The sample contains about 41,000 clones, around 88% of which appear only once. The sample belongs to a study of T cells in narcolepsy. Broader study findings: Comparing one patient's CSF and blood CD4+ clonotypes highlighted HCRT- and TRIB2-specific autoreactive clonotypes. Some memory CD4+ repertoires had no autoreactive clone sequences.

Sequences were obtained from CD45RA- memory CD4+ T cells from PBMCs. The sequence was collected from a human donor with narcolepsy. J is TRBJ2-7 and V is TRBV5-5; 12 bases are a match to TRBD2. Here the CDR3 DNA reads TGTGCCAGCAGCCTGGGTCGACTAGCGGGGGCCTACGAGCAGTACTTC. It is translated as CASSLGRLAGAYEQYF.